A single sample is the source of the 7 T cell receptor beta chains below, sequenced in a study of CD8 T cells in ankylosing spondylitis. Findings and limits, study-wide: What appeared characteristic of ankylosing spondylitis blood was a TCR beta motif of eight highly homologous variants.

From the 5' RACE reads, TCRdb called clonotypes with MiXCR, one entry per CDR3 protein. The table includes 700,000 to 850,000 distinct CDR3 sequences, about 11% detected once. The antigens these receptors bind are not known. Sequencing was carried out using blood, either unsorted or a sorted T cell fraction (not recorded which). These receptors all stem from a male donor with ankylosing spondylitis.

This clonotype turned up a few times. The J gene is TRBJ1-6, the V gene TRBV6-2 or TRBV6-3, with 10 bases lining up with TRBD1. Germline lookup yields CDR1 MNHEY and CDR2 SVGEGT. This CDR3 contains 14 residues. Unmatched junction bases numbered 4, after V lost 6 bases and J lost 8 bases. DNA of the CDR3: TGTGCCAGCAGCGGACAGGGGGAAGATTCACCCCTCCACTTT. Translated: CASSGQGEDSPLHF.

Only a few counts were recorded for this clonotype. V gene TRBV29-1 combines with J gene TRBJ1-2; the D is unclear. The germline V gene encodes CDR1 SQVTM and CDR2 ANQGSEA. Trimming stripped 3 bases from V and 0 bases from J, with 8 bases between. This CDR3 has 13 amino acids. The CDR3 DNA is TGCAGCGTTGAGGTCCAGACTAACTATGGCTACACCTTC. This encodes CSVEVQTNYGYTF.

This clonotype was seen a few times. The V and J genes are TRBV27 and TRBJ2-3; D possibly matches TRBD1 or TRBD2 (5 bases each). Germline V gene data show CDR1 as MNHEY and CDR2 as SMNVEV (reference sequence). The ends were cut back, 8 bases at V and 4 bases at J, with 13 bases in the middle. The CDR3 runs 13 residues. The CDR3 coding sequence is TGTGCCAGCGGGACGCTAAGCCCAGATACGCAGTATTTT. It yields the protein CASGTLSPDTQYF.

This clonotype was counted only a few times. This chain links TRBV20-1 with TRBJ1-6; D gene uncertain. V lost 1 base, J lost 9 bases, and 16 bases lay in between. CDR1 is DFQATT and CDR2 is SNEGSKA in the germline V gene (reference sequence). This CDR3 comprises 15 residues. CDR3 nucleotide sequence: TGCAGTGCTAGAGGGCCCAACGACCCCATTTCACCCCTCCACTTT. This translates into CSARGPNDPISPLHF.

This clonotype was observed a handful of times. The chain recombines TRBV7-9 with TRBJ2-5, with 7 bases aligning to TRBD2. Germline CDR1 is SEHNR and CDR2 is FQNEAQ (reference sequence). The CDR3 is 16 amino acids. J lost 5 bases, V lost 2 bases, and 11 bases had no gene match. CDR3 nucleotide sequence: TGTGCCAGCAGCTTAATGAGCGGGGTCTTGTATGAGACCCAGTACTTC. It specifies CASSLMSGVLYETQYF.

The chain couples TRBV4-3 to TRBJ1-2; 11 positions agree with TRBD1. The CDR3 consists of 16 residues. Unmatched junction bases numbered 7, after V lost 3 bases and J lost 4 bases. Germline V CDR1 and CDR2: LGHNA, YSLEER. The DNA for the CDR3 is TGCGCCAGCAGCCAGTTGGGACAGGGGGTAGGCTATGGCTACACCTTC. It is translated as CASSQLGQGVGYGYTF.

V gene TRBV6-2 or TRBV6-3 combines with J gene TRBJ1-2; D is unresolved. There are 15 residues in the CDR3. The V and J ends lost 2 bases and 5 bases respectively, with 15 bases between them. Germline loops: CDR1 MNHEY, CDR2 SVGEGT. The CDR3 DNA sequence: TGTGCCAGCAGTTACCTAGCCGGTCGGAGTTATGGCTACACCTTC. It is translated as CASSYLAGRSYGYTF.